A single T cell receptor beta chain is shown here with its context. The data are from a study of early T cells in non-severe SARS-CoV-2 infection. CDR1 and CDR2 (germline): LGHDT, YNNKEL (reference sequence). V lost 4 bases to trimming and J lost 0 bases; unmatched junction nucleotides: 4. The CDR3 length is 15 residues. TCRdb re-called the 5' RACE reads with MiXCR, one entry per CDR3 protein. Of about 98,000 distinct CDR3 sequences in the sample, approximately 11% are singletons; the top ten hold around 5.1%. The chain combines TRBV3-1 with TRBJ2-7; TRBD2 matches at 9 bases. The receptor was isolated from an adult who was a healthcare worker with PCR-confirmed SARS-CoV-2 infection or an uninfected control (not recorded which). The sequenced sample was whole blood. The CDR3 loop reads CASSPIAGVSYEQYF. The CDR3 nucleotides read TGTGCCAGCAGCCCGATAGCGGGAGTCTCCTACGAGCAGTACTTC.